The entry below describes one TCR beta chain. What it binds is unknown. The data were taken from a study of T cell repertoires in cytomegalovirus infection. The overall study: Carrying CMV and the relevant HLA type showed in public TCR beta signatures.

Whole-study results and caveats: Clonotypes of TCR beta that were HLA-C-restricted and CMV-specific dominated the ex vivo response. Totalled public TCR beta family frequency picked out people who carried CMV plus the relevant HLA.

TCRdb re-called the reads through MiXCR, storing one row per CDR3 protein. Here the sample spans about 890,000 distinct CDR3 sequences, around 30% being singletons. CDR1 is LNHDA, CDR2 SQIVND, per germline (reference sequence). The CDR3 is made up of 13 amino acids. V gave up 5 bases and J gave up 9 bases; unmatched junction bases: 5. Here the sequenced sample was cultured CD8+ T cells from PBMCs, taken from culture after CMV antigen stimulation. The genes are TRBV19 and TRBJ2-1; 9 bases map to TRBD2. This clonotype originated in a human donor in good health (CMV status not recorded). Some clones in this sample may be carry-over from other donors' samples. CDR3 nucleotides: TGTGCCAGTAGTCCGGGACTAGCAACTGAGCAGTTCTTC. Residues: CASSPGLATEQFF. Full variable domain (remainder filled in from reference TRBV19 and TRBJ2-1): DGGITQSPKYLFRKEGQNVTLSCEQNLNHDAMYWYRQDPGQGLRLIYYSQIVNDFQKGDIAEGYSVSREKKESFPLTVTSAQKNPTAFYLCASSPGLATEQFFGPGTRLTVL.